The sequence of this T cell receptor beta chain was determined in a study of cytomegalovirus exposure and HLA in healthy donors. The V gene lost 1 base and the J gene lost 4 bases, with 10 bases spanning the gap. Germline lookup yields CDR1 KGHSH and CDR2 LQKENI. There are 14 residues in the CDR3. Study-level findings and limits: TCR beta chain V- and J-gene trimming was linked, in a later analysis, to a missense variant in DCLRE1C. The study assumed roughly uniform donor sequencing depth for presence/absence analyses.

The PCR had 60 Vbeta and 13 Jbeta primers. The method was immunoSEQ multiplex PCR; TCRdb's version includes in-frame clones alone and lacks a portion of them. The sample lists approximately 160,000 clones, roughly 79% occurring once. This clone was picked up a small number of times. What it binds is not known. Sequenced material: PBMCs. This chain links TRBV18 with TRBJ1-1, with D hard to call. The sequence was collected from a man in his forties or fifties in good health and CMV-seronegative. CDR3 sequence (DNA): TGTGCCAGCTCACCACGTGAGGGTAGCACTGAAGCTTTCTTT. It encodes CASSPREGSTEAFF.